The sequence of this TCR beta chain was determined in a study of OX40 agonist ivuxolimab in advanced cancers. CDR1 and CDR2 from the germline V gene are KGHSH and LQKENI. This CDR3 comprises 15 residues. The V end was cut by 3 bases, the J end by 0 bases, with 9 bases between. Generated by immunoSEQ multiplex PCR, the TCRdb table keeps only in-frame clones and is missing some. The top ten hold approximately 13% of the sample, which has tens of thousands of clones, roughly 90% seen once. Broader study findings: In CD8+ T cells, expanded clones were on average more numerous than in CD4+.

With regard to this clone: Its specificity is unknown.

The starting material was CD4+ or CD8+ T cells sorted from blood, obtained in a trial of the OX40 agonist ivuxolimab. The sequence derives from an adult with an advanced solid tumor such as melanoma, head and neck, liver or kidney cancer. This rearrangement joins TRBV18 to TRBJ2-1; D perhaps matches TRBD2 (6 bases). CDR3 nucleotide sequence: TGTGCCAGCTCACCGGACGGGAGCTCCTACAATGAGCAGTTCTTC. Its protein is CASSPDGSSYNEQFF.